This T cell receptor (beta chain) was recovered during a study of shared clonotypes between healthy human individuals. This clone has only a few counts. The deep-level immunoSEQ assay was used. TCRdb's table, derived via immunoSEQ multiplex PCR, lists solely in-frame clones and lacks some. The data hold 2,100,000 or so clones, with 95% observed a single time. The CDR3 sequence is 14 residues long. V was trimmed by 4 bases and J by 9 bases, leaving 13 bases between them. The V gene's germline CDR1 is SGHDN and CDR2 FVKESK. The source is a man aged 18 to 30 in good health. The rearrangement links TRBV14 to TRBJ1-6; D unresolved. The sequenced sample was naive CD4+ T cells sorted from blood. Described subset: CD45RA+ positively selected. The CDR3 loop reads CASSLYEVGSPLHF. The CDR3 nucleotides are TGTGCCAGCAGCCTATACGAGGTTGGTTCACCCCTCCACTTT.